This TCR beta chain was captured by sequencing in a study of OX40 agonist ivuxolimab in advanced cancers. Clones were sequenced by immunoSEQ multiplex PCR, and TCRdb holds only the in-frame ones, with some missing. Of 41,000 or so clones in the sample, around four fifths were seen once. General study findings and limits: Dosing at 0.1 to 3.0 mg/kg was accompanied by clonal expansion of CD4+ and CD8+ blood T cells by week 6. The average count of expanded clones was higher among CD8+ T cells than among CD4+. Researchers did not determine the expanded peripheral T cells' antigen specificity.

The CDR3 consists of 14 residues. Per germline, CDR1 MNHEY and CDR2 SMNVEV (reference sequence). Trimming shortened V by 6 bases and J by 3 bases, and 11 bases separated the two germline ends. Concerning this clone: The antigen is unknown.

The chain joins TRBV27 to TRBJ1-4; D is unresolved. The sequence was obtained from an adult with an advanced solid tumor such as melanoma, head and neck, liver or kidney cancer. Sequencing was performed on CD4+ or CD8+ T cells sorted from blood, taken in a trial of the OX40 agonist ivuxolimab. CDR3 sequence (DNA): TGTGCCAGCAGGCCCACGACACCTAATGAAAAACTGTTTTTT. Its translation is CASRPTTPNEKLFF.